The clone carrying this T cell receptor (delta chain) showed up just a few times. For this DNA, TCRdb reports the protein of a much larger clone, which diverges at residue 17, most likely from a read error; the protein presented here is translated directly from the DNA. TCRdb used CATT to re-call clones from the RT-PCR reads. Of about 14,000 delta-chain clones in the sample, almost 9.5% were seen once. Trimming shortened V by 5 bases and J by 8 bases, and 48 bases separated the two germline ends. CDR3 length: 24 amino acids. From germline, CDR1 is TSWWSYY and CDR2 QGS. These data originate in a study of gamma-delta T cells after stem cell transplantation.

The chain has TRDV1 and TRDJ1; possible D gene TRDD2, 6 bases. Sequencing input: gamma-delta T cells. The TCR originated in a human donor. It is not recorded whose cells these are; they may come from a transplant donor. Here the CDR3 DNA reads TGTGCTCTTGGGAAGGCCCTATATCCTACTTGGGGAGTCGTCATGAAGTCGGCAGCGAGGAAACTCATCTTT. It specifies CALGKALYPTWGVVMKSAARKLIF.